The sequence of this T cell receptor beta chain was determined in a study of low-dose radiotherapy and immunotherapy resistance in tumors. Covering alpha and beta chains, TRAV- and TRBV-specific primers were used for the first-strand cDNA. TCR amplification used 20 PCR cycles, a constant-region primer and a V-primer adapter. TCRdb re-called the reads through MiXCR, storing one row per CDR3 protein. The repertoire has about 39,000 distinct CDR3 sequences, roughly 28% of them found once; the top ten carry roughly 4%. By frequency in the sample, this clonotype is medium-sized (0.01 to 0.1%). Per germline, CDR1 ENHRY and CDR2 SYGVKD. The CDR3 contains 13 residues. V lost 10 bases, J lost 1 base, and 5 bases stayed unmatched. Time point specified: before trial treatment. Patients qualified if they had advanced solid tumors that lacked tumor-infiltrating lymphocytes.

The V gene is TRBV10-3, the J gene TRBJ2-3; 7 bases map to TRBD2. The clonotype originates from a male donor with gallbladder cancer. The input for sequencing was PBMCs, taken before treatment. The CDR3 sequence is CATLREGTDTQYF. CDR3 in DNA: TGTGCCACCCTCCGGGAGGGCACAGATACGCAGTATTTT.